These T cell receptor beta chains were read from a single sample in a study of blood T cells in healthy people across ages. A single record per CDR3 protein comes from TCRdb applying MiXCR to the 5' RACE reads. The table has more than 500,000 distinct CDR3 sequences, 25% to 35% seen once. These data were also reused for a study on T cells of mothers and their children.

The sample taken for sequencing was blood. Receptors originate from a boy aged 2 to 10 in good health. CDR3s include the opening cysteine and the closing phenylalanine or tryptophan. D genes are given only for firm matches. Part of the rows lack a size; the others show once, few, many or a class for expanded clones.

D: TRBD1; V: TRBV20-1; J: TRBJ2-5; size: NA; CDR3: CSARGTDRGPQETQYF; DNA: TGCAGTGCTAGAGGGACCGACAGGGGTCCGCAAGAGACCCAGTACTTC
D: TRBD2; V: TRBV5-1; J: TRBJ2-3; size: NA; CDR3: CARGGGTSWDTQYF; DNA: TGCGCCAGAGGCGGGGGGACGTCATGGGATACGCAGTATTTT
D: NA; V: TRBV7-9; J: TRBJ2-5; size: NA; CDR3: CASSLIPLDQETQYF; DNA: TGTGCCAGCAGCTTAATCCCGCTAGATCAAGAGACCCAGTACTTC
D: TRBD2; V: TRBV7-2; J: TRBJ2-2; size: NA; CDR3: CASSLTSGTNTGELFF; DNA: TGTGCCAGCAGCTTGACTAGCGGGACGAACACCGGGGAGCTGTTTTTT
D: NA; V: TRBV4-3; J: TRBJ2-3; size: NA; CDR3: CASSHFPPSPGDTQYF; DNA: TGCGCCAGCAGCCACTTCCCCCCATCCCCCGGCGATACGCAGTATTTT
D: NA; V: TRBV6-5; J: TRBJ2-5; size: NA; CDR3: CASSYSRPSSETQYF; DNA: TGTGCCAGCAGTTACTCGCGACCCTCCTCGGAGACCCAGTACTTC
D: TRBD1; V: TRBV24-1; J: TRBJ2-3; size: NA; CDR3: CATSTGADTQYF; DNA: TGTGCCACCAGTACAGGGGCAGATACGCAGTATTTT
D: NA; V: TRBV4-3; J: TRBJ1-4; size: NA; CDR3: CASSQDDGREKLFF; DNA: TGCGCCAGCAGCCAAGATGACGGGCGAGAAAAACTGTTTTTT
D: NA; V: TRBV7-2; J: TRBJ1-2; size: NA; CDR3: CASSPAWLQGYGYTF; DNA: TGTGCCAGCAGCCCGGCTTGGCTTCAGGGCTATGGCTACACCTTC
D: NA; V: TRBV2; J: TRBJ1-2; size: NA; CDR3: CASSAQGMDGYTF; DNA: TGTGCCAGCAGTGCGCAGGGAATGGATGGCTACACCTTC
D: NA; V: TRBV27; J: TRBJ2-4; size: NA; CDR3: CASSSRPKNIQYF; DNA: TGTGCCAGCAGTTCCAGGCCCAAAAACATTCAGTACTTC
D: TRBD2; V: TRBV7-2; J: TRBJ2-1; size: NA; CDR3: CASSPRTSGGGEQFF; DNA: TGTGCCAGCAGCCCCAGGACTAGCGGGGGTGGTGAGCAGTTCTTC
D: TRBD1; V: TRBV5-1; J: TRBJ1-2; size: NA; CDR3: CASSETGGGYTF; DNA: TGCGCCAGCAGCGAAACAGGGGGCGGCTACACCTTC
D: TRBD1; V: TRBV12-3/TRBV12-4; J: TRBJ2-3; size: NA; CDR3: CATHSTGATDTQYF; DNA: TGTGCCACGCATTCAACAGGGGCTACAGATACGCAGTATTTT
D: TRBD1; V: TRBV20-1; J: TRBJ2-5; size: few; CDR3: CSARDQGTGGSQYF; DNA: TGCAGTGCTAGAGATCAGGGGACAGGCGGTTCCCAGTACTTC
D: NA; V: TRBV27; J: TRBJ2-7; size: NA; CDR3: CASSSQESYEQYF; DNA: TGTGCCAGCAGTTCCCAGGAGTCCTACGAGCAGTACTTC
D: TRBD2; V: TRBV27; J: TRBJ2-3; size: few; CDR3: CASNLYAGGSTDTQYF; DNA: TGTGCCAGCAATTTATACGCGGGGGGTAGCACAGATACGCAGTATTTT
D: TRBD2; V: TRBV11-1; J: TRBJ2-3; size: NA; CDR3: CASSLPHGRTSGSRGTDTQYF; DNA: TGTGCCAGCAGCTTACCACACGGCCGGACTAGCGGGAGCAGAGGCACAGATACGCAGTATTTT
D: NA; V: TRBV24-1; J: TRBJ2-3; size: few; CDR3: CATSGGTGDTQYF; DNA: TGTGCCACCAGCGGGGGCACGGGGGATACGCAGTATTTT
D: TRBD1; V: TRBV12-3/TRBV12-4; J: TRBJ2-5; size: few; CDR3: CASRSRDRGGKETQYF; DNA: TGTGCCAGCAGGTCCCGGGACAGGGGAGGAAAAGAGACCCAGTACTTC
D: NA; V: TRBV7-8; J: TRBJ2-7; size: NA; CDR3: CASSNVRDGDYEQYF; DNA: TGTGCCAGCAGCAATGTACGGGACGGCGACTACGAGCAGTACTTC
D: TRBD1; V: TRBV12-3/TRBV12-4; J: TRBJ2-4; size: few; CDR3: CASMGPSGQGKNIQYF; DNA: TGTGCCAGTATGGGCCCTTCGGGACAGGGTAAAAACATTCAGTACTTC